The 31 T cell receptor beta chains reported below all come from one sample, sequenced in a study of blood T cell repertoires in COVID-19. TCRdb's copy holds only in-frame clones and misses some; the assay was immunoSEQ multiplex PCR. The sample carries tens of thousands of clones, more than 60% recorded once. Material for sequencing was peripheral blood. All receptors come from a human donor in a cohort sampled during active COVID-19.

CDR3 residues: CASSPQGVEQYF. CDR3 nucleotide sequence: TGCGCCAGCAGCCCACAGGGAGTCGAGCAGTACTTC. The chain employs TRBV5-1 and TRBJ2-7; D might be TRBD1 (6 bases). The germline V gene has CDR1 SGHRS and CDR2 YFSETQ. The ends were cut back, 4 bases at V and 6 bases at J, with 11 bases in the middle. The CDR3 consists of 12 residues.

The chain employs TRBV6-6 and TRBJ2-7, with a tentative D call TRBD1 (6 bases). V lost 8 bases and J 0 bases, leaving 14 bases between the germline ends. From germline, CDR1 is MNHNY and CDR2 SVGAGI (reference sequence). CDR3 length equals 14 residues. This chain's CDR3 is CASLRGGSSYEQYF. CDR3 coding DNA: TGTGCCAGCCTCAGGGGCGGAAGCTCCTACGAGCAGTACTTC.

The chain combines TRBV13 with TRBJ2-7, with TRBD2 identical over 12 bases. The CDR3 consists of 16 residues. The V and J ends lost 4 bases and 7 bases, in that order; junction bases with no gene match: 11. Germline values: CDR1 PRHDT, CDR2 FYEKMQ (reference sequence). The CDR3 is CASSSTSGGPLLEQYF. CDR3 DNA: TGTGCCAGCAGCTCGACTAGCGGGGGTCCCCTATTAGAGCAGTACTTC.

The chain carries TRBV7-6 and TRBJ2-1; D is unresolved. Germline V gene sequence: CDR1 SGHVS, CDR2 FNYEAQ. With 2 bases removed from V and 4 bases from J, the gap between germline ends came to 9 bases. The CDR3 covers 14 residues. CDR3 DNA: TGTGCCAGCAGCTTAACGGTAGAATACAATGAGCAGTTCTTC. This sequence encodes CASSLTVEYNEQFF.

This chain uses TRBV5-4 with TRBJ1-1, with D perhaps matching TRBD1 (5 bases). The CDR3 consists of 14 residues. Germline values: CDR1 SGHNT, CDR2 YYREEE (reference sequence). V lost 2 bases and J lost 0, with 8 bases in between. In nucleotides, the CDR3 is TGTGCCAGCAGCTTAGACAGTATGAACACTGAAGCTTTCTTT. It codes for CASSLDSMNTEAFF.

This clone was counted once. This rearrangement joins TRBV11-2 to TRBJ1-1, with a possible D match to TRBD1 (6 bases). The CDR3 is 14 amino acids. The ends were cut back, 1 base at V and 5 bases at J, with 11 bases in the middle. Germline CDR1 is SGHAT and CDR2 is FQNNGV. This CDR3 reads CASSLGYRVTEAFF. The CDR3 DNA reads TGTGCCAGCAGCTTAGGGTACAGGGTGACTGAAGCTTTCTTT.

This chain connects TRBV5-5 to TRBJ2-1, with TRBD2 matching 8 bases. Germline values: CDR1 SGHKS, CDR2 YYEKEE (reference sequence). The ends lost 4 bases at V and 0 bases at J; junction bases unmatched: 18. This CDR3 contains 20 residues. The DNA of the CDR3 is TGTGCCAGCAGCCCGGGAGGGAGCGGGACTGCCTGGAGCTCCTACAATGAGCAGTTCTTC. Protein product: CASSPGGSGTAWSSYNEQFF.

V is TRBV5-1 and J is TRBJ1-2, with 8 bases that match TRBD1. J gave up 2 bases and V 0 bases, and 3 bases lay outside the gene matches. CDR1 is SGHRS, CDR2 YFSETQ, per germline. This CDR3 spans 15 amino acids. DNA of the CDR3: TGCGCCAGCAGCTTGGGGACAGGGCCGAACTATGGCTACACCTTC. Its translation is CASSLGTGPNYGYTF.

The chain couples TRBV28 to TRBJ1-5, with D maybe TRBD1 (6 bases). There are 18 residues in the CDR3. Germline V CDR1 and CDR2: MDHEN, SYDVKM. V was cut by 2 bases and J by 2 bases, with 19 bases left in between. The CDR3: CASSLRDRPHTRNQPQHF. CDR3 in DNA: TGTGCCAGCAGTTTAAGAGACAGGCCCCACACCCGCAATCAGCCCCAGCATTTT.

The rearrangement links TRBV29-1 to TRBJ2-7; 8 positions agree with TRBD2. Germline V gene lookup returns CDR1 SQVTM and CDR2 ANQGSEA. The ends lost 6 bases at V and 6 bases at J; junction bases unmatched: 4. The CDR3 totals 11 residues. Here the CDR3 reads CSVIRGGEQYF. The CDR3, as DNA: TGCAGCGTGATCCGGGGGGGCGAGCAGTACTTC.

With regard to this clone: A junction boundary mismatches the germline segment, possibly from a read error. The same CDR3 arises from other DNA sequences in this sample as well. The chain couples TRBV6-6 to TRBJ2-3; D is perhaps TRBD2 (5 bases). Germline V CDR1 and CDR2: MNHNY, SVGAGI (reference sequence). The CDR3 runs to 14 residues. The CDR3: CASRPGGSTDTQYF. CDR3 in DNA: TGTGCCAGCAGACCCGGCGGGTCCACAGATACACAGTATTTT.

About this clone: Within the sample, other DNA sequences also encode this same CDR3. The rearrangement links TRBV5-1 to TRBJ2-7; 9 bases line up with TRBD2. The CDR3 runs 15 residues. The V gene end was trimmed by 2 bases and the J gene end by 2 bases; junction bases not matched to a gene: 5. Germline V gives CDR1 SGHRS, CDR2 YFSETQ. CDR3 residues: CASSFRRGGAYEQYF. Here the CDR3 DNA reads TGCGCCAGCAGCTTTCGGCGGGGGGGGGCCTACGAGCAGTACTTC.

The chain carries TRBV6-5 and TRBJ2-7, with 10 positions matching TRBD2. CDR1 MNHEY and CDR2 SVGAGI come from the germline V gene. V shed 6 bases and J 6 bases; nucleotides not matched to a gene: 11. This CDR3 spans 15 amino acids. CDR3 amino acids: CASRPTVAGGGEQYV. In DNA, the CDR3 is TGTGCCAGCAGACCAACCGTAGCGGGAGGCGGCGAGCAGTACGTC.

This chain connects TRBV6-5 to TRBJ2-7; 8 bases align to TRBD2. The V segment lost 2 bases and the J segment 4 bases; nucleotides outside the gene matches: 7. Germline CDR1 is MNHEY and CDR2 is SVGAGI. The CDR3 runs 15 residues. The chain's CDR3 is CASSYKRGQLYEQYF. CDR3 nucleotide sequence: TGTGCCAGCAGTTACAAGCGGGGGCAGTTGTACGAGCAGTACTTC.

The V call is TRBV4-2, the J call TRBJ2-1; 7 nucleotides line up with TRBD2. Trimming removed 0 bases from V and 9 bases from J; junction bases left unmatched: 17. CDR1 and CDR2 (germline): LGHNA, YNFKEQ. CDR3 length: 18 residues. CDR3 in DNA: TGTGCCAGCAGCCAAGAGGGGGGTTGGGGCAGCGGGGTGTTTGAGCAGTTCTTC. This encodes CASSQEGGWGSGVFEQFF.

In its sample, this clone was seen once. The V gene is TRBV12-3 or TRBV12-4, the J gene TRBJ1-2; D is unresolved. The length of the CDR3 is 13 residues. V was cut by 6 bases and J by 8 bases, with 16 bases left in between. For the CDR3, the DNA is TGTGCCAGCAGCCCTGGCGGGGTGAAAGGCTACACCTTC. Translated, it gives CASSPGGVKGYTF.

This clone appeared a few times. The chain couples TRBV7-8 to TRBJ1-6, with 7 positions matching TRBD1. V was clipped by 3 bases and J by 8 bases; unmatched bases: 1. Germline V gene data show CDR1 as SGHVS and CDR2 as FQNEAQ. There are 13 residues in the CDR3. The CDR3 here is CASSFDRDSPLHF. The DNA for the CDR3 is TGTGCCAGCAGCTTTGACAGGGATTCACCCCTCCACTTT.

This sequence joins TRBV7-2 and TRBJ2-1, with 8 bases identical to TRBD1. The CDR3 has 16 amino acids. The J segment lost 0 bases and the V segment lost 1 base, leaving 2 bases of the junction unmatched. Germline V CDR1 and CDR2: SGHTA, FQGNSA. The CDR3 sequence is CASSLGGQDSYNEQFF. CDR3 sequence (DNA): TGTGCCAGCAGCTTAGGGGGACAGGACTCCTACAATGAGCAGTTCTTC.

The CDR3 nucleotides read TGCGCCAGCAGCCTCAGGACAGGGGGAATTAGCACAGATACGCAGTATTTT. Translation gives CASSLRTGGISTDTQYF. The chain employs TRBV4-3 and TRBJ2-3; 10 nucleotides agree with TRBD1. This CDR3 spans 17 amino acids. Germline values: CDR1 LGHNA, CDR2 YSLEER. J was trimmed by 0 bases and V by 4 bases; bases with no gene match: 7.

The chain joins TRBV4-1 to TRBJ2-7; D unclear. The CDR3 spans 13 residues. V lost 0 bases to trimming and J lost 3 bases, with 6 bases between them. Germline V gene lookup returns CDR1 MGHRA and CDR2 YSYEKL. The CDR3 here is CASSQDTVYEQYF. The CDR3 nucleotides are TGCGCCAGCAGCCAAGATACAGTCTACGAGCAGTACTTC.

On this clone: A much bigger clone sits one base away, suggesting this may be a read error. The chain carries TRBV7-6 and TRBJ1-6, with TRBD1 matching 9 bases. Germline loops: CDR1 SGHVS, CDR2 FNYEAQ. The CDR3 extends over 15 amino acids. V lost 10 bases to trimming and J lost 5 bases; unmatched junction nucleotides: 9. The CDR3 loop reads CANRTQGANNSPLHF. The CDR3 coding sequence is TGTGCCAACAGAACACAGGGGGCAAATAATTCACCCCTCCACTTT.

The rearrangement uses TRBV27 and TRBJ1-6; tentative D call: TRBD1 (6 bases). V lost 6 bases and J 9 bases, leaving 15 bases between the germline ends. This CDR3 is 14 amino acids long. Per the germline V gene, CDR1 is MNHEY and CDR2 is SMNVEV (reference sequence). In DNA, the CDR3 is TGTGCCAGCAGGTGGGGGCTCTCGTCTTCACCCCTCCACTTT. Translation gives CASRWGLSSSPLHF.

V is TRBV28 and J is TRBJ1-1; D is undetermined. The germline V gene encodes CDR1 MDHEN and CDR2 SYDVKM. The CDR3 runs to 13 residues. Trimming stripped 3 bases from V and 1 base from J, with 6 bases between. The CDR3 spells CASSFSRNTEAFF. In nucleotides, the CDR3 is TGTGCCAGCAGTTTCTCCAGGAACACTGAAGCTTTCTTT.

This chain joins TRBV7-2 and TRBJ2-7; maybe TRBD1 (5 bases). Germline V gene sequence: CDR1 SGHTA, CDR2 FQGNSA. This CDR3 region has 13 residues. Trimming removed 0 bases from V and 5 bases from J, with 8 bases in between. The CDR3 DNA sequence: TGTGCCAGCAGCTTAGCTAGCAGGGACGAGCAGTACTTC. It translates to CASSLASRDEQYF.

The sample holds one count of this clone. V usage is TRBV7-9 and J usage is TRBJ1-4; 8 bases align to TRBD1. The J segment lost 4 bases and the V segment lost 5 bases, leaving 3 bases of the junction unmatched. CDR3 length equals 14 residues. Germline values: CDR1 SEHNR, CDR2 FQNEAQ (reference sequence). In DNA form, the CDR3 reads TGTGCCAGCAGCCGGACAGGGATTAATGAAAAACTGTTTTTT. Residues: CASSRTGINEKLFF.

The V and J genes are TRBV20-1 and TRBJ2-7; D uncertain. Germline assignment: CDR1 DFQATT and CDR2 SNEGSKA (reference sequence). Trimming stripped 5 bases from V and 9 bases from J, with 8 bases between. The CDR3 loop spans 9 amino acids. The CDR3 here is CSAARGQYV. The CDR3 DNA follows: TGCAGTGCTGCCCGAGGGCAGTACGTC.

This chain links TRBV28 with TRBJ2-7, with 7 bases aligning to TRBD1. The ends lost 6 bases at V and 3 bases at J; junction bases unmatched: 11. Per the germline V gene, CDR1 is MDHEN and CDR2 is SYDVKM. The CDR3 has 15 residues. CDR3: CASSLTGTLYYEQYF. DNA for the CDR3: TGTGCCAGCAGCTTGACAGGGACCCTCTACTACGAGCAGTACTTC.

Concerning this clone itself: One end of the junction varies from germline; a read error may be responsible. The J gene is TRBJ1-2, the V gene TRBV11-2; 9 bases map to TRBD1. This CDR3 spans 12 amino acids. Germline V gives CDR1 SGHAT, CDR2 FQNNGV. The CDR3 DNA reads TGTGCCAGCAGCTCTGGACAGGGGTGGGAGGGCTTC. It yields the protein CASSSGQGWEGF.

The rearrangement links TRBV6-5 to TRBJ2-7; tentatively, D is TRBD1 (5 bases). Germline V gene lookup returns CDR1 MNHEY and CDR2 SVGAGI. V was trimmed by 6 bases and J by 3 bases, leaving 9 bases between them. The CDR3 sequence is 12 residues long. This chain's CDR3 is CASSLDSYEQYF. CDR3 nucleotide sequence: TGTGCCAGCAGCCTTGACAGCTACGAGCAGTACTTC.

This clone appeared a single time. The genes are TRBV27 and TRBJ1-5, with D perhaps matching TRBD1 (6 bases). The CDR3 has 15 residues. Germline lookup yields CDR1 MNHEY and CDR2 SMNVEV (reference sequence). V lost 6 bases and J 2 bases, leaving 14 bases between the germline ends. The CDR3 here is CASRLRGAGNQPQHF. DNA for the CDR3: TGTGCCAGCAGATTACGGGGGGCCGGCAATCAGCCCCAGCATTTT.

Here the CDR3 reads CASSSEGVSNQPQHF. For the CDR3, the DNA is TGTGCCAGCAGCTCCGAGGGGGTCTCTAATCAGCCCCAGCATTTT. This chain uses TRBV7-8 with TRBJ1-5, with a weak D call TRBD1 (6 bases). This CDR3 has 15 amino acids. V dropped 4 bases and J dropped 4 bases, with 14 bases sitting between them. Germline lookup yields CDR1 SGHVS and CDR2 FQNEAQ.